Sequencing of this T cell receptor beta chain was carried out in a study of blood T cell repertoires in COVID-19. Study summary: Acute and convalescent COVID-19 specimens originated in the United States, Italy and Spain. PBMCs, B-cell-depleted T cells, or T cells were the source of the cDNA or gDNA that made up the material.

The V and J ends lost 4 bases and 3 bases, in that order; junction bases with no gene match: 7. This CDR3 is 16 amino acids long. Germline V lookup: CDR1 SGHRS, CDR2 YFSETQ. In the study's own analysis: Estimated nucleated cell counts came from reference gene primer amplification. Data came from immunoSEQ multiplex PCR; TCRdb stores just in-frame clones and leaves some out. V, J and clone size were drawn from that table, and D and trimming were deduced from the DNA. Among approximately 70,000 clones, approximately 89% were seen once, and the ten largest hold 4.8%. The TCR sequence derives from a woman in her fifties or sixties with active COVID-19. Sequenced input: peripheral blood. The gene calls are TRBV5-1 and TRBJ2-1, with 10 bases that match TRBD2. The CDR3 protein is CASSRTSGPIYNEQFF. In nucleotides, the CDR3 is TGCGCCAGCAGCCGGACTAGCGGACCGATCTACAATGAGCAGTTCTTC.